The sample holds one count of the clone carrying this T cell receptor beta chain. Its target is not known. The authors ran a second PCR of 7 to 11 cycles using a sample-barcoded 5' primer and a J-beta primer mix. Each cDNA molecule was tagged by a template-switch adaptor that had 12 random nucleotides. TCRdb ran MiXCR on the 5' RACE reads and lists one entry per CDR3 protein. This table has some 670,000 distinct CDR3 sequences, 40% to 65% appearing once. The sample comes from a study of blood T cells in healthy people across ages. At least 7 million PBMCs were isolated per sample. Study-wide results and caveats: Age showed a roughly linear inverse relationship with TCR beta diversity per million T cells. Aged donors had fewer naive CD4+ cells and lower diversity than long-lived donors.

The TCR comes from a woman aged 80 or over in good health. Input material: blood.

This CDR3 reads CASSADRTYEQYF. CDR3 nucleotide sequence: TGTGCCAGCAGCGCGGACAGGACCTACGAGCAGTACTTC. The chain recombines TRBV9 with TRBJ2-5, with TRBD1 matching 7 bases. The DNA end favors TRBJ2-7, so the J call may be wrong. CDR1 is SGDLS, CDR2 YYNGEE, per germline. This CDR3 has 13 amino acids.